The 3 T cell receptor beta chains listed next were all sequenced from one sample in a study of T-cell reconstitution after alpha-beta-depleted transplantation in children. Unique molecular identifiers were used to barcode this TCRbeta library. Each CDR3 protein is one row after TCRdb ran MiXCR on the PCR reads. The table has about 600,000 distinct CDR3 sequences, roughly 24% seen once. The sample was PBMCs, mostly from graft donor cells, taken 360 days after TCRalphabeta/CD19-depleted stem cell transplant. Receptors were obtained from a boy under three years old who had a stem cell transplant for acute myeloid leukemia, so the T cells may come from the graft donor.

The gene calls are TRBV5-1 and TRBJ1-1; tentative D call: TRBD1 (5 bases). Germline loops: CDR1 SGHRS, CDR2 YFSETQ. The CDR3 contains 15 residues. V lost 4 bases, J lost 4 bases, and 17 bases lay in between. The CDR3 loop reads CASSPDNFEATEAFF. CDR3 nucleotide sequence: TGCGCCAGCAGCCCGGACAATTTTGAGGCCACTGAAGCTTTCTTT.

This clonotype has ten or more counts. The chain combines TRBV12-3 or TRBV12-4 with TRBJ1-6, with D tentatively TRBD1 (6 bases). V lost 3 bases and J 4 bases, leaving 10 bases between the germline ends. The CDR3 contains 15 residues. CDR3 coding DNA: TGTGCCAGCAGTTTTGCGGGGGCTTATAATTCACCCCTCCACTTT. Its protein product is CASSFAGAYNSPLHF.

This chain uses TRBV7-9 with TRBJ2-1, with TRBD1 as a possible D gene (5 bases). V was trimmed by 1 base and J by 10 bases, leaving 5 bases between them. CDR3 length: 11 amino acids. Germline CDR1 SEHNR, CDR2 FQNEAQ (reference sequence). The CDR3 reads CASSLGQEQFF. The CDR3 DNA is TGTGCCAGCAGCTTAGGACAGGAGCAGTTCTTC.